Following are 31 T cell receptor beta chains from one sample sequenced in a study of naive and memory T cell subsets. Both TRBC1 and TRBC2 were covered by a beta constant-region primer of two equimolar oligonucleotides. Via MiXCR, TCRdb re-called the UMI-ligation and nested PCR reads, giving one row per CDR3 protein. The sample consists of around 160,000 distinct CDR3 sequences, about a sixth of them appearing once. Sample: naive CD4+ T cells from blood. All receptors derive from a human donor in good health.

This sequence joins TRBV28 and TRBJ2-7, with unresolved D. The CDR3 sequence is 11 residues long. The V and J ends lost 10 bases and 6 bases respectively, with 13 bases between them. Per the germline V gene, CDR1 is MDHEN and CDR2 is SYDVKM. CDR3 in DNA: TGTGCCACCTCTGGCCTATTCGAGCAGTACTTC. It yields the protein CATSGLFEQYF.

This clonotype has only a few counts. CDR3 sequence (DNA): TGTGCCAGCAGCTTGGAAGGGAGAAGGCAGCCCCAGCATTTT. As protein: CASSLEGRRQPQHF. The chain uses TRBV5-4 and TRBJ1-5, with D uncertain. V lost 0 bases, J lost 7 bases, and 11 bases lay in between. Germline loops: CDR1 SGHNT, CDR2 YYREEE (reference sequence). CDR3 length equals 14 residues. The variable domain in full, with the rest retrieved from reference TRBV5-4 and TRBJ1-5, is ETGVTQSPTHLIKTRGQQVTLRCSSQSGHNTVSWYQQALGQGPQFIFQYYREEENGRGNFPPRFSGLQFPNYSSELNVNALELDDSALYLCASSLEGRRQPQHFGDGTRLSIL.

The chain uses TRBV29-1 and TRBJ1-2; D call uncertain. V lost 6 bases, J lost 6 bases, and 14 bases lay in between. Germline V gene data show CDR1 as SQVTM and CDR2 as ANQGSEA. This CDR3 spans 12 amino acids. CDR3 residues: CSVRGHKDGYTF. The CDR3 region has the DNA TGCAGCGTCAGAGGTCACAAAGATGGCTACACCTTC.

This clonotype appeared a few times. V is TRBV5-6 and J is TRBJ2-7; D perhaps matches TRBD1 (5 bases). The ends were cut back, 1 base at V and 6 bases at J, with 11 bases in the middle. This CDR3 spans 13 amino acids. The germline V gene encodes CDR1 SGHDT and CDR2 YYEEEE. CDR3 coding DNA: TGTGCCAGCAGCTTGTTAGGGGAACTCGAGCAGTACTTC. Its translation: CASSLLGELEQYF.

This clonotype was counted a few times. The genes are TRBV14 and TRBJ2-4; D unresolved. This CDR3 is 13 amino acids long. Per germline, CDR1 SGHDN and CDR2 FVKESK. Trimming took 1 base from V and 6 from J, leaving 7 bases between them. CDR3 loop: CASSQVAANIQYF. In DNA form, the CDR3 reads TGTGCCAGCAGCCAAGTGGCGGCAAACATTCAGTACTTC.

CDR3 nucleotides: TGTGCCAGTAGTGGTCCGGGACAAATGACCACTGAAGCTTTCTTT. It specifies CASSGPGQMTTEAFF. V is TRBV19 and J is TRBJ1-1; TRBD1 might be the D (6 bases). This CDR3 has 15 residues. The germline V and J ends were trimmed by 5 bases and 4 bases, with 17 bases remaining between them. The germline CDR1 and CDR2 sequences are LNHDA and SQIVND (reference sequence).

V is TRBV18 and J is TRBJ2-7; 8 bases are a match to TRBD2. The CDR3 totals 15 residues. Trimming at V came to 6 bases and at J to 2 bases, leaving 9 bases not matched to a gene. The germline CDR1 and CDR2 sequences are KGHSH and LQKENI. The CDR3 is CASSPWTLAAYEQYF. Written as DNA, the CDR3 is TGTGCCAGCTCTCCCTGGACACTAGCGGCCTACGAGCAGTACTTC.

This clonotype was seen a few times. The V call is TRBV30, the J call TRBJ2-1; TRBD1 matches 10 bases. V lost 2 bases and J lost 6; bases outside the gene matches: 7. This CDR3 is built from 15 residues. Germline assignment: CDR1 GTSNPN and CDR2 SVGIG (reference sequence). The CDR3 sequence is CAWSTGTGDSNEQFF. As DNA, the CDR3 is TGTGCCTGGAGTACCGGGACAGGGGATAGCAATGAGCAGTTCTTC.

The rearrangement links TRBV14 to TRBJ2-7, with D tentatively TRBD1 (6 bases). V was shortened by 1 base and J by 3 bases, with 16 bases between the two germline ends. The CDR3 totals 16 residues. The germline gives CDR1 SGHDN, CDR2 FVKESK. CDR3 protein: CASSQVRPQGNYEQYF. The CDR3 DNA sequence: TGTGCCAGCAGCCAAGTTAGGCCACAGGGAAACTACGAGCAGTACTTC. Full variable domain (missing parts from reference TRBV14 and TRBJ2-7): EAGVTQFPSHSVIEKGQTVTLRCDPISGHDNLYWYRRVMGKEIKFLLHFVKESKQDESGMPNNRFLAERTGGTYSTLKVQPAELEDSGVYFCASSQVRPQGNYEQYFGPGTRLTVT.

This rearrangement joins TRBV7-2 to TRBJ1-5; D unclear. V was cut by 4 bases and J by 5 bases, with 12 bases left in between. Germline CDR1 and CDR2: SGHTA and FQGNSA. The CDR3 extends over 14 amino acids. CDR3 DNA: TGTGCCAGCAGCTGGAACATGTCTTATCAGCCCCAGCATTTT. Translated, it gives CASSWNMSYQPQHF.

This clonotype was detected only a few times. The V and J genes are TRBV5-6 and TRBJ2-2; 7 nucleotides match TRBD2. This CDR3 comprises 17 residues. CDR1 and CDR2 from the germline V gene are SGHDT and YYEEEE. Unmatched junction bases numbered 7, after V lost 2 bases and J lost 0 bases. CDR3 protein: CASSLAGGRANTGELFF. The CDR3 DNA follows: TGTGCCAGCAGCTTAGCCGGTGGGAGGGCGAACACCGGGGAGCTGTTTTTT.

The chain joins TRBV4-1 to TRBJ2-1; 12 bases fit TRBD2. Germline CDR1 is MGHRA and CDR2 is YSYEKL. The CDR3 is 19 residues long. With V trimmed by 4 bases and J by 7 bases, 17 bases remained unmatched. CDR3 sequence: CASSLSSILRLAGANEQFF. The CDR3 coding sequence is TGCGCCAGCAGCCTAAGTTCGATTTTAAGACTAGCGGGAGCGAATGAGCAGTTCTTC.

This clonotype was counted between two and nine times. The V call is TRBV3-1, the J call TRBJ2-7, with D uncertain. CDR1 and CDR2 from the germline V gene are LGHDT and YNNKEL (reference sequence). CDR3 size: 12 residues. Trimming stripped 3 bases from V and 4 bases from J, with 7 bases between. CDR3 in DNA: TGTGCCAGCAGCCACGGCGGATACGAGCAGTACTTC. Encoded protein: CASSHGGYEQYF.

The V and J genes are TRBV7-9 and TRBJ2-3; D may be TRBD2 (5 bases). The germline V and J ends were trimmed by 3 bases and 6 bases, with 13 bases remaining between them. CDR1 SEHNR and CDR2 FQNEAQ come from the germline V gene (reference sequence). The CDR3 contains 14 residues. The CDR3 sequence: CASSFRVSGDTQYF. The DNA of the CDR3 is TGTGCCAGCAGCTTTAGGGTCAGCGGCGATACGCAGTATTTT. The full variable domain, completed using reference TRBV7-9 and TRBJ2-3, is DTGVSQNPRHKITKRGQNVTFRCDPISEHNRLYWYRQTLGQGPEFLTYFQNEAQLEKSRLLSDRFSAERPKGSFSTLEIQRTEQGDSAMYLCASSFRVSGDTQYFGPGTRLTVL.

This chain joins TRBV19 and TRBJ2-1, with a possible D match to TRBD2 (6 bases). CDR1 is LNHDA and CDR2 is SQIVND in the germline V gene (reference sequence). This CDR3 is built from 16 residues. Trimming left V 3 bases short and J 0 bases short, with 12 bases between. The CDR3 is CASSIIYGSSYNEQFF. Written as DNA, the CDR3 is TGTGCCAGTAGTATCATCTACGGGAGCTCCTACAATGAGCAGTTCTTC.

The chain employs TRBV7-8 and TRBJ1-1; D ambiguous. The CDR3 is 13 amino acids. V lost 4 bases and J lost 8, with 14 bases in between. Per the germline V gene, CDR1 is SGHVS and CDR2 is FQNEAQ. The CDR3 region has the DNA TGTGCCAGCAGCTCTCGCATGGACGGAGAAGCTTTCTTT. Protein sequence: CASSSRMDGEAFF.

The V and J genes are TRBV18 and TRBJ2-2, with TRBD1 matching 8 bases. With V trimmed by 5 bases and J by 1 base, 3 bases remained unmatched. The CDR3 is 15 amino acids. Germline V CDR1 and CDR2: KGHSH, LQKENI. CDR3: CASSAGTGNTGELFF. CDR3 DNA sequence: TGTGCCAGCTCAGCCGGGACAGGGAACACCGGGGAGCTGTTTTTT.

This clonotype showed up just a few times. The V and J genes are TRBV19 and TRBJ2-2; no clear D. This CDR3 comprises 12 residues. The V and J ends lost 7 bases and 1 base respectively, with 4 bases between them. Germline CDR1 LNHDA, CDR2 SQIVND (reference sequence). The DNA for the CDR3 is TGTGCCAGTAACCAGAACACCGGGGAGCTGTTTTTT. Its protein product is CASNQNTGELFF. The whole variable domain, remainder taken from reference TRBV19 and TRBJ2-2, is DGGITQSPKYLFRKEGQNVTLSCEQNLNHDAMYWYRQDPGQGLRLIYYSQIVNDFQKGDIAEGYSVSREKKESFPLTVTSAQKNPTAFYLCASNQNTGELFFGEGSRLTVL.

The genes are TRBV3-1 and TRBJ1-2; D unclear. Germline-derived CDR1 and CDR2 are LGHDT and YNNKEL (reference sequence). CDR3 length: 14 residues. The ends were cut back, 6 bases at V and 6 bases at J, with 17 bases in the middle. The DNA of the CDR3 is TGTGCCAGCAGAAGCCCCTTGGGAGGGCATGGCTACACCTTC. This translates into CASRSPLGGHGYTF.

J is TRBJ2-3 and V is TRBV25-1; D unresolved. The CDR3 length is 16 residues. V gave up 2 bases and J gave up 6 bases, with 18 bases separating them. The V gene's germline CDR1 is MGHDK and CDR2 SYGVNS. CDR3 region: CASSERPSSNYDTQYF. The CDR3 nucleotides read TGTGCCAGCAGTGAAAGGCCATCCAGCAACTACGATACGCAGTATTTT. Combining the CDR3 with reference TRBV25-1 and TRBJ2-3 gives the whole variable domain EADIYQTPRYLVIGTGKKITLECSQTMGHDKMYWYQQDPGMELHLIHYSYGVNSTEKGDLSSESTVSRIRTEHFPLTLESARPSHTSQYLCASSERPSSNYDTQYFGPGTRLTVL.

This clonotype was counted only a few times. This chain uses TRBV7-2 with TRBJ1-1; tentative D call: TRBD1 (5 bases). Germline CDR1 is SGHTA and CDR2 is FQGNSA. The V and J ends lost 5 bases and 9 bases respectively, with 19 bases between them. This CDR3 region has 14 residues. For the CDR3, the DNA is TGTGCCAGCAGCCTGACGGTCGGAGGGGAAAAAGCTTTCTTT. Protein product: CASSLTVGGEKAFF.

This clonotype has just a few counts. A read error may produce the germline difference seen at one junction end. V usage is TRBV6-6 and J usage is TRBJ2-7, with 10 bases lining up with TRBD1. Germline assignment: CDR1 MNHNY and CDR2 SVGAGI (reference sequence). There are 14 residues in the CDR3. This chain's CDR3 is CASSDSGTGDEQYF. In nucleotides, the CDR3 is TGTGCCAGCAGTGACTCCGGGACAGGGGACGAGCAGTACTTC.

This clonotype was recorded a few times. The chain recombines TRBV9 with TRBJ2-2; D possibly corresponds to TRBD1 (5 bases). This CDR3 comprises 14 residues. The V gene's germline CDR1 is SGDLS and CDR2 YYNGEE. The V end was cut by 0 bases, the J end by 3 bases, with 6 bases between. CDR3 in amino acids: CASSVGQYTGELFF. The DNA of the CDR3 is TGTGCCAGCAGCGTAGGACAGTACACCGGGGAGCTGTTTTTT.

This clonotype was counted between two and nine times. This chain uses TRBV3-1 with TRBJ2-3; D is ambiguous. This CDR3 is built from 11 residues. CDR1 and CDR2 (germline): LGHDT, YNNKEL (reference sequence). The V end was cut by 3 bases, the J end by 5 bases, with 3 bases between. The CDR3 sequence: CASSHEDTQYF. CDR3 DNA: TGTGCCAGCAGCCATGAAGATACGCAGTATTTT.

This clonotype turned up a few times. CDR3 bases: TGCAGTGCTAGAGTGATGGGACTAGCGGAGGGGGTTCCCTACGAGCAGTACTTC. Its translation: CSARVMGLAEGVPYEQYF. The chain links TRBV20-1 to TRBJ2-7; 11 bases line up with TRBD2. Germline V lookup: CDR1 DFQATT, CDR2 SNEGSKA (reference sequence). This CDR3 spans 18 amino acids. The ends lost 1 base at V and 2 bases at J; junction bases unmatched: 13.

This clonotype has only a few counts. This rearrangement joins TRBV7-2 to TRBJ2-5; D not resolved. Trimming stripped 5 bases from V and 1 base from J, with 8 bases between. This CDR3 spans 13 amino acids. Germline CDR1 and CDR2: SGHTA and FQGNSA. The CDR3 sequence is CASSPVSQETQYF. The CDR3 DNA reads as TGTGCCAGCAGCCCGGTCAGCCAAGAGACCCAGTACTTC.

The rearrangement uses TRBV29-1 and TRBJ1-5, with a tentative D call TRBD1 (6 bases). The germline gives CDR1 SQVTM, CDR2 ANQGSEA. With 6 bases removed from V and 1 base from J, the gap between germline ends came to 13 bases. This CDR3 comprises 14 residues. The CDR3 nucleotides are TGCAGCGTGGGGGTTACAGGGAGCAATCAGCCCCAGCATTTT. The encoded protein is CSVGVTGSNQPQHF.

The rearrangement uses TRBV5-1 and TRBJ2-5, with D perhaps matching TRBD1 or TRBD2 (5 bases each). CDR3 length: 13 amino acids. Trimming removed 1 base from V and 5 bases from J, with 9 bases in between. Germline CDR1 is SGHRS and CDR2 is YFSETQ. The CDR3 sequence: CASSLKGDETQYF. CDR3 bases: TGCGCCAGCAGCTTGAAAGGGGACGAGACCCAGTACTTC.

This clonotype was counted a few times. This chain links TRBV18 with TRBJ1-1; D ambiguous. CDR1 and CDR2 from the germline V gene are KGHSH and LQKENI. V lost 2 bases and J 2 bases, leaving 9 bases between the germline ends. The CDR3 is made up of 14 amino acids. In DNA form, the CDR3 reads TGTGCCAGCTCACCAGGTCAGACTAACACTGAAGCTTTCTTT. It is translated as CASSPGQTNTEAFF.

This clonotype has just a few counts. The CDR3: CAIDTDSGSTSTDTQYF. The CDR3 region has the DNA TGTGCCATCGATACAGATAGCGGGAGTACTAGCACAGATACGCAGTATTTT. The V gene is TRBV28, the J gene TRBJ2-3; 9 nucleotides match TRBD2. Germline values: CDR1 MDHEN, CDR2 SYDVKM. CDR3 size: 17 residues. V was clipped by 10 bases and J by 0 bases; unmatched bases: 14.

The chain couples TRBV5-1 to TRBJ2-5; D is undetermined. This CDR3 is 15 amino acids long. CDR1 and CDR2 (germline): SGHRS, YFSETQ. Trimming removed 2 bases at V and 5 bases at J, with 16 bases between. The CDR3 loop is CASSLLQRPLETQYF. CDR3 coding DNA: TGCGCCAGCAGCTTACTGCAACGCCCGCTGGAGACCCAGTACTTC.